A single sample gave rise to the 31 T cell receptor beta chains below, sequenced in a study of OX40 agonist ivuxolimab in advanced cancers. The library was built by means of the immunoSEQ multiplex PCR assay. Held by TCRdb, this immuneACCESS table contains in-frame sequences only and omits some clones. Under half of the omission traces to an unresolved V gene where checked; the cause of the rest is unknown. Recorded for this sample are 100,000 or so clones; approximately 90% of them occurred a single time. The top ten hold approximately 0.34% of the sample. The material sequenced was CD4+ or CD8+ T cells sorted from blood, taken in a trial of the OX40 agonist ivuxolimab. These receptor sequences come from an adult with an advanced solid tumor such as melanoma, head and neck, liver or kidney cancer.

The rearrangement joins TRBV2 to TRBJ1-1, with D perhaps TRBD1 (5 bases). Germline-derived CDR1 and CDR2 are SNHLY and FYNNEI. The CDR3 runs 14 residues. V was clipped by 5 bases and J by 2 bases, with 12 bases between them. CDR3 sequence reads: CASSIGEGNTEAFF. The CDR3 nucleotides are TGTGCCAGCAGTATAGGGGAAGGAAACACTGAAGCTTTCTTT.

This chain uses TRBV13 with TRBJ2-3; D is unclear. This CDR3 is 12 amino acids long. Germline V gene lookup returns CDR1 PRHDT and CDR2 FYEKMQ (reference sequence). Deletions cut 4 bases from V and 7 bases from J, with 9 bases between. The DNA for the CDR3 is TGTGCCAGCAGCTACAGTGCAAATACGCAGTATTTT. It yields the protein CASSYSANTQYF.

V and J are TRBV13 and TRBJ1-1, with D possibly being TRBD1 (6 bases). The V gene lost 5 bases and the J gene lost 1 base, with 11 bases spanning the gap. Per the germline V gene, CDR1 is PRHDT and CDR2 is FYEKMQ (reference sequence). The CDR3 totals 14 residues. CDR3 sequence: CASSLGTRNTEAFF. CDR3 bases: TGTGCCAGCAGCCTCGGGACAAGGAACACTGAAGCTTTCTTT.

V is TRBV19 and J is TRBJ2-7, with unresolved D. Germline V lookup: CDR1 LNHDA, CDR2 SQIVND (reference sequence). The CDR3 has 11 amino acids. V was pared by 5 bases and J by 7 bases, with 9 bases between. The CDR3 DNA follows: TGTGCCAGTAGTTCGGTTGGGGAGCAGTACTTC. This gives the protein CASSSVGEQYF.

The V gene is TRBV11-1, the J gene TRBJ2-3; tentatively, D is TRBD2 (5 bases). V lost 2 bases and J 6 bases, leaving 15 bases between the germline ends. This CDR3 contains 15 residues. Germline V gives CDR1 SGHAT, CDR2 FQDESV (reference sequence). CDR3 sequence: CASSLFGEGTDTQYF. CDR3 nucleotide sequence: TGTGCCAGCAGCTTATTCGGCGAGGGTACGGATACGCAGTATTTT.

The V gene is TRBV7-9, the J gene TRBJ1-5; TRBD1 might be the D (5 bases). The CDR3 is 17 amino acids. Germline V gene data show CDR1 as SEHNR and CDR2 as FQNEAQ (reference sequence). Trimming took off 5 bases at V and 3 bases at J, with 20 bases between the two ends. In DNA form, the CDR3 reads TGTGCCAGCAGCCCAGGTACCGGGACGGCTCACAATCAGCCCCAGCATTTT. Translating it yields CASSPGTGTAHNQPQHF.

The gene calls are TRBV5-1 and TRBJ1-1; D may be TRBD1 (6 bases). Germline CDR1 is SGHRS and CDR2 is YFSETQ. Trimming removed 5 bases at V and 2 bases at J, with 16 bases between. CDR3 size: 15 residues. CDR3 sequence: CASRTGGRENTEAFF. CDR3 sequence (DNA): TGCGCCAGCAGGACAGGTGGCAGAGAAAACACTGAAGCTTTCTTT.

J is TRBJ2-2 and V is TRBV29-1; no firm D call. CDR1 SQVTM and CDR2 ANQGSEA come from the germline V gene. There are 12 residues in the CDR3. V gave up 4 bases and J gave up 4 bases, with 7 bases separating them. The CDR3 loop reads CSVVQFTGELFF. For the CDR3, the DNA is TGCAGCGTTGTGCAGTTCACCGGGGAGCTGTTTTTT.

The rearrangement links TRBV28 to TRBJ1-1, with D unclear. This CDR3 is built from 14 residues. Trimming removed 5 bases at V and 5 bases at J, with 15 bases between. CDR1 and CDR2 from the germline V gene are MDHEN and SYDVKM. CDR3 nucleotide sequence: TGTGCCAGCAGTCCGGCGGGTGATCGTACTGAAGCTTTCTTT. It specifies CASSPAGDRTEAFF.

This clone was seen a few times. The CDR3 region is CASSDTSRVEQFF. CDR3 DNA: TGTGCCAGCAGCGATACCTCTAGAGTTGAGCAGTTCTTC. The chain has TRBV7-2 and TRBJ2-1; D gene uncertain. V lost 5 bases, J lost 9 bases, and 14 bases lay in between. This CDR3 is 13 amino acids long. CDR1 and CDR2 from the germline V gene are SGHTA and FQGNSA.

The chain combines TRBV10-2 with TRBJ2-1, with TRBD2 matching 7 bases. The V segment lost 6 bases and the J segment 4 bases; nucleotides outside the gene matches: 6. The CDR3 is 14 amino acids. Germline assignment: CDR1 WSHSY and CDR2 SAAADI. CDR3 amino acids: CASRAGLLYNEQFF. CDR3 sequence (DNA): TGCGCCAGCAGGGCGGGACTACTATACAATGAGCAGTTCTTC.

The DNA for the CDR3 is TGTGCCAGCAGGGGGGGGGCAGGCGCAGCCTACGAGCAGTACTTC. Translated, it gives CASRGGAGAAYEQYF. V and J are TRBV6-5 and TRBJ2-7; the D gene is possibly TRBD2 (7 bases). Germline V gives CDR1 MNHEY, CDR2 SVGAGI. This CDR3 region has 15 residues. V was cut by 6 bases and J by 2 bases, with 17 bases left in between.

The gene calls are TRBV2 and TRBJ1-2; D call uncertain. The CDR3 runs 13 residues. Trimming stripped 3 bases from V and 4 bases from J, with 9 bases between. Germline CDR1 and CDR2: SNHLY and FYNNEI. The CDR3 coding sequence is TGTGCCAGCAGTGAGATGAGGAGCTATGGCTACACCTTC. Translating gives CASSEMRSYGYTF.

The CDR3 nucleotides are TGTGCCAGCAGCTTCCCCCAGAACACTGAAGCTTTCTTT. It translates to CASSFPQNTEAFF. The genes are TRBV6-6 and TRBJ1-1; D is uncertain. Per the germline V gene, CDR1 is MNHNY and CDR2 is SVGAGI (reference sequence). V lost 6 bases, J lost 1 base, and 9 bases lay in between. There are 13 residues in the CDR3.

This chain uses TRBV28 with TRBJ2-3, with 7 nucleotides matching TRBD1. Germline lookup yields CDR1 MDHEN and CDR2 SYDVKM. After removal of 1 base from V and 3 bases from J, the junction contained 4 bases not matched to a gene. The CDR3 covers 15 residues. The CDR3 coding sequence is TGTGCCAGCAGTTTATTCACAGGGGTGACAGATACGCAGTATTTT. Translated, it gives CASSLFTGVTDTQYF.

V and J are TRBV28 and TRBJ2-7; 8 bases agree with TRBD1. V gave up 5 bases and J gave up 3 bases; unmatched junction bases: 9. Germline V gene sequence: CDR1 MDHEN, CDR2 SYDVKM. This CDR3 region has 15 residues. This chain's CDR3 is CASSVTGGPDYEQYF. The CDR3 DNA sequence: TGTGCCAGCAGTGTTACAGGGGGGCCGGACTACGAGCAGTACTTC.

V usage is TRBV6-6 and J usage is TRBJ2-2, with 13 bases matching TRBD2. Trimming removed 8 bases from V and 5 bases from J; junction bases left unmatched: 5. The germline CDR1 and CDR2 sequences are MNHNY and SVGAGI (reference sequence). CDR3 length: 15 amino acids. The CDR3, as DNA: TGTGCCAGCCTACTAGCGGGAGGGCCAACCGGGGAGCTGTTTTTT. This encodes CASLLAGGPTGELFF.

The gene calls are TRBV5-1 and TRBJ2-3; unclear D gene. Germline assignment: CDR1 SGHRS and CDR2 YFSETQ. This CDR3 has 15 residues. The ends were cut back, 4 bases at V and 2 bases at J, with 14 bases in the middle. CDR3: CASSLLTRDTDTQYF. The CDR3 nucleotides are TGCGCCAGCAGCCTCCTGACAAGAGACACAGATACGCAGTATTTT. The full variable domain, with the rest looked up from reference TRBV5-1 and TRBJ2-3, is KAGVTQTPRYLIKTRGQQVTLSCSPISGHRSVSWYQQTPGQGLQFLFEYFSETQRNKGNFPGRFSGRQFSNSRSEMNVSTLELGDSALYLCASSLLTRDTDTQYFGPGTRLTVL.

The chain couples TRBV27 to TRBJ2-5; TRBD2 aligns across 7 bases. Per the germline V gene, CDR1 is MNHEY and CDR2 is SMNVEV (reference sequence). The CDR3 contains 15 residues. The junction had 8 bases not matched to a gene; V was cut back by 2 bases and J by 5 bases. The CDR3 DNA is TGTGCCAGCAGTTTAGTTGCGGGAGAATTCGAGACCCAGTACTTC. Translation gives CASSLVAGEFETQYF.

This chain joins TRBV4-2 and TRBJ2-7, with D possibly TRBD1 on 6 matching bases. Germline-derived CDR1 and CDR2 are LGHNA and YNFKEQ. This CDR3 is 13 amino acids long. With 0 bases removed from V and 8 bases from J, the gap between germline ends came to 11 bases. CDR3 region: CASSQERRDKQYF. CDR3 in DNA: TGTGCCAGCAGCCAAGAGCGCAGGGACAAGCAGTACTTC.

The chain combines TRBV4-1 with TRBJ2-7; D uncertain. The CDR3 is made up of 15 amino acids. CDR1 and CDR2 from the germline V gene are MGHRA and YSYEKL. V lost 1 base, J lost 4 bases, and 14 bases lay in between. The DNA for the CDR3 is TGCGCCAGCAGCCAAGGGGTCGGCCTAGAGTACGAGCAGTACTTC. Translating gives CASSQGVGLEYEQYF.

The chain links TRBV27 to TRBJ2-1; D possibly corresponds to TRBD2 (5 bases). The CDR3 spans 13 residues. Per the germline V gene, CDR1 is MNHEY and CDR2 is SMNVEV (reference sequence). The V end lost 6 bases, the J end lost 8 bases, and 14 bases lay between the germline ends. The CDR3 DNA reads as TGTGCCAGCAGCACCCCAACTAGTTATGAGCAGTTCTTC. Its protein product is CASSTPTSYEQFF.

This chain joins TRBV5-6 and TRBJ2-3; D remains ambiguous. Germline V gives CDR1 SGHDT, CDR2 YYEEEE. CDR3 length equals 13 residues. V was shortened by 1 base and J by 4 bases, with 7 bases between the two germline ends. The CDR3 loop is CASSLLGPDTQYF. CDR3 bases: TGTGCCAGCAGCTTGTTAGGGCCAGATACGCAGTATTTT.

The chain recombines TRBV23-1 with TRBJ2-7; TRBD2 matches at 12 bases. TRBV23-1 is recorded as an ORF, its role being uncertain. The CDR3 is made up of 20 amino acids. V was clipped by 4 bases and J by 0 bases; unmatched bases: 16. CDR3 sequence reads: CASSRVGGTSGSEPSYEQYF. The CDR3 DNA reads as TGCGCCAGCAGTCGGGTAGGGGGGACTAGCGGGTCCGAACCCTCCTACGAGCAGTACTTC.

The chain links TRBV7-2 to TRBJ2-1, with 8 bases fitting TRBD2. Germline V gives CDR1 SGHTA, CDR2 FQGNSA. The V segment lost 7 bases and the J segment 4 bases; nucleotides outside the gene matches: 12. The CDR3 spans 16 residues. CDR3 DNA: TGTGCCAGCACCCCTGGAATAGCGGGAAAATACAATGAGCAGTTCTTC. Translating gives CASTPGIAGKYNEQFF.

The chain uses TRBV21-1 and TRBJ2-1; no DNA check was done on the table's D call, TRBD2. TRBV21-1 is designated a pseudogene. This CDR3 comprises 17 residues. The CDR3 bases are TGTGCCAGCAGCAAAGCCCCGGTACTAGCGGTTTACAATGAGCAGTTCTTC. Its protein is CASSKAPVLAVYNEQFF.

V and J are TRBV7-2 and TRBJ2-7; 8 positions match TRBD1. J lost 2 bases, V lost 2 bases, and 2 bases had no gene match. The CDR3 spans 14 residues. Germline CDR1 SGHTA, CDR2 FQGNSA. The DNA for the CDR3 is TGTGCCAGCAGCTTAACAGGGGGTACCTACGAGCAGTACTTC. Translation: CASSLTGGTYEQYF. The complete variable domain, with remaining parts taken from reference TRBV7-2 and TRBJ2-7, reads GAGVSQSPSNKVTEKGKDVELRCDPISGHTALYWYRQSLGQGLEFLIYFQGNSAPDKSGLPSDRFSAERTGGSVSTLTIQRTQQEDSAVYLCASSLTGGTYEQYFGPGTRLTVT.

The gene calls are TRBV7-9 and TRBJ2-5; D call uncertain. V was shortened by 4 bases and J by 0 bases, with 9 bases between the two germline ends. CDR1 and CDR2 (germline): SEHNR, FQNEAQ (reference sequence). The CDR3 has 14 residues. In nucleotides, the CDR3 is TGTGCCAGCAGCTCGACAAAGTACCAAGAGACCCAGTACTTC. It yields the protein CASSSTKYQETQYF.

This clone was detected only a few times. CDR3: CASSEAGLHTDTQYF. The CDR3 nucleotides are TGTGCCAGCTCGGAAGCGGGATTACACACAGATACGCAGTATTTT. V is TRBV18 and J is TRBJ2-3, with 7 bases aligning to TRBD2. The CDR3 is 15 amino acids. Germline V gene lookup returns CDR1 KGHSH and CDR2 LQKENI. The ends lost 6 bases at V and 2 bases at J; junction bases unmatched: 8. The full variable domain, in which reference TRBV18 and TRBJ2-3 provide the parts outside the CDR3, is NAGVMQNPRHLVRRRGQEARLRCSPMKGHSHVYWYRQLPEEGLKFMVYLQKENIIDESGMPKERFSAEFPKEGPSILRIQQVVRGDSAAYFCASSEAGLHTDTQYFGPGTRLTVL.

The gene calls are TRBV5-6 and TRBJ2-4; the match to TRBD2 covers 14 bases. Germline V CDR1 and CDR2: SGHDT, YYEEEE. This CDR3 has 15 residues. J was trimmed by 12 bases and V by 1 base; bases with no gene match: 6. CDR3 sequence: CASSLPGTSGRDQYF. The CDR3, as DNA: TGTGCCAGCAGCTTGCCTGGGACTAGCGGGAGAGATCAGTACTTC.

V usage is TRBV18 and J usage is TRBJ2-5, with D tentatively TRBD1 (5 bases). CDR1 KGHSH and CDR2 LQKENI come from the germline V gene. V was clipped by 2 bases and J by 4 bases, with 8 bases between them. The CDR3 has 13 amino acids. The CDR3 reads CASSPSRGETQYF. The CDR3 nucleotides are TGTGCCAGCTCACCAAGTAGGGGAGAGACCCAGTACTTC.